The 32 T cell receptor beta chains reported below all come from one sample, sequenced in a study of blood T cell repertoires in COVID-19. The repertoire was sequenced with immunoSEQ multiplex PCR; TCRdb's copy has only in-frame clones and lacks some. The table lists about 220,000 clones, roughly 85% of them singletons, with about 2.4% in the top ten. The material sequenced was peripheral blood. Receptor source: a woman between 65 and 79 years old with COVID-19, enrolled during active disease.

The count of this clone is one. This chain uses TRBV7-9 with TRBJ1-1; D not certain. CDR3 size: 14 residues. The germline V gene encodes CDR1 SEHNR and CDR2 FQNEAQ (reference sequence). Trimming pared 1 base from V and 1 base from J, leaving 7 bases between. CDR3 DNA sequence: TGTGCCAGCAGCTTAGAGCGACGGAACACTGAAGCTTTCTTT. Amino acid sequence: CASSLERRNTEAFF.

V gene TRBV29-1 combines with J gene TRBJ2-7, with a weak D call TRBD2 (5 bases). V lost 1 base, J lost 2 bases, and 12 bases lay in between. This CDR3 spans 14 amino acids. Germline CDR1 reads SQVTM; CDR2 reads ANQGSEA. CDR3 bases: TGCAGCGTTGAAGTGGAGGCCTTGACCTACGAGCAGTACTTC. Protein product: CSVEVEALTYEQYF.

The CDR3 sequence: CASSEAGLAWNEQFF. CDR3 in DNA: TGTGCCAGCAGTGAAGCGGGACTAGCGTGGAATGAGCAGTTCTTC. The chain combines TRBV2 with TRBJ2-1; 10 nucleotides agree with TRBD2. This CDR3 has 15 residues. V shed 0 bases and J 7 bases; nucleotides not matched to a gene: 3. Looked up from germline, CDR1 is SNHLY and CDR2 is FYNNEI. Using reference TRBV2 and TRBJ2-1 for the parts outside the CDR3, the full variable domain is EPEVTQTPSHQVTQMGQEVILRCVPISNHLYFYWYRQILGQKVEFLVSFYNNEISEKSEIFDDQFSVERPDGSNFTLKIRSTKLEDSAMYFCASSEAGLAWNEQFFGPGTRLTVL.

The chain recombines TRBV14 with TRBJ1-2; the match to TRBD1 covers 11 bases. The germline V gene encodes CDR1 SGHDN and CDR2 FVKESK. V shed 5 bases and J 0 bases; nucleotides not matched to a gene: 14. CDR3 length equals 19 residues. This chain's CDR3 is CASSNKPGQGVPSNYGYTF. The CDR3 DNA reads as TGTGCCAGCAGCAATAAACCGGGACAGGGGGTGCCTTCTAACTATGGCTACACCTTC.

The chain joins TRBV30 to TRBJ1-1; the match to TRBD1 covers 9 bases. V trimming: 4 bases; J trimming: 0 bases; junction bases outside the gene matches: 9. The CDR3 contains 16 residues. In germline, CDR1 is GTSNPN, CDR2 SVGIG (reference sequence). CDR3 sequence: CAWNIGQGRMNTEAFF. CDR3 nucleotide sequence: TGTGCCTGGAATATAGGACAGGGGAGGATGAACACTGAAGCTTTCTTT.

CDR3 loop: CASSDRTHNQPQHF. CDR3 DNA: TGTGCCAGCAGTGACAGGACCCACAATCAGCCCCAGCATTTT. The chain links TRBV27 to TRBJ1-5, with D tentatively TRBD1 (6 bases). Germline-derived CDR1 and CDR2 are MNHEY and SMNVEV (reference sequence). V was shortened by 5 bases and J by 3 bases, with 11 bases between the two germline ends. This CDR3 contains 14 residues.

The genes are TRBV10-3 and TRBJ2-2; no reliable D call. The CDR3 loop spans 14 amino acids. Germline V gene data show CDR1 as ENHRY and CDR2 as SYGVKD. V was clipped by 6 bases and J by 4 bases, with 12 bases between them. The CDR3 DNA follows: TGTGCCATCAGCCCCGCAGGCAGCACCGGGGAGCTGTTTTTT. The encoded protein is CAISPAGSTGELFF.

The chain employs TRBV5-1 and TRBJ2-1; 11 bases are shared with TRBD2. Trimming removed 2 bases from V and 3 bases from J; junction bases left unmatched: 4. This CDR3 has 16 amino acids. Germline CDR1 reads SGHRS; CDR2 reads YFSETQ. CDR3 nucleotide sequence: TGCGCCAGCAGCTTAACTAGCGGGAGAAGCTACAATGAGCAGTTCTTC. This sequence encodes CASSLTSGRSYNEQFF.

The count of this clone is one. The genes are TRBV7-2 and TRBJ1-2; D call uncertain. The germline CDR1 and CDR2 sequences are SGHTA and FQGNSA. The CDR3 consists of 11 residues. Trimming shortened V by 4 bases and J by 9 bases, and 9 bases separated the two germline ends. CDR3 coding DNA: TGTGCCAGCAGCTCCCTCTTAAGCTACACCTTC. Protein product: CASSSLLSYTF.

V and J are TRBV9 and TRBJ1-1; D may be TRBD1 (6 bases). This CDR3 is 17 amino acids long. Trimming pared 4 bases from V and 0 bases from J, leaving 19 bases between. Germline lookup yields CDR1 SGDLS and CDR2 YYNGEE. CDR3 loop: CASSKSGEILLNTEAFF. CDR3 in DNA: TGTGCCAGCAGCAAATCAGGGGAGATACTACTGAACACTGAAGCTTTCTTT.

V gene TRBV6-5 combines with J gene TRBJ1-5, with D tentatively TRBD1 (5 bases). CDR3 length: 15 amino acids. V lost 7 bases and J 1 base, leaving 14 bases between the germline ends. The germline V gene has CDR1 MNHEY and CDR2 SVGAGI. In DNA form, the CDR3 reads TGTGCCAGCATTGGGGCGGCGAGGAGCAATCAGCCCCAGCATTTT. Translating gives CASIGAARSNQPQHF.

J is TRBJ2-1 and V is TRBV7-3; 7 bases are shared with TRBD1. This CDR3 region has 14 residues. The J segment lost 13 bases and the V segment lost 5 bases, leaving 14 bases of the junction unmatched. Germline V gives CDR1 SGHTA, CDR2 FQGTGA. This CDR3 is CASSKKTNRGEQFF. The CDR3 nucleotides are TGTGCCAGCAGCAAAAAGACTAACAGGGGTGAACAGTTCTTC.

This clone was seen once. The chain is built from TRBV18 and TRBJ1-1; 9 nucleotides align to TRBD1. This CDR3 is built from 14 residues. Germline-derived CDR1 and CDR2 are KGHSH and LQKENI. J lost 5 bases, V lost 6 bases, and 7 bases had no gene match. CDR3 amino acids: CASSRGQGVTEAFF. In nucleotides, the CDR3 is TGTGCCAGCTCGCGGGGACAGGGTGTAACTGAAGCTTTCTTT.

The chain is built from TRBV29-1 and TRBJ2-3; D perhaps matches TRBD2 (5 bases). V was clipped by 4 bases and J by 2 bases, with 10 bases between them. The CDR3 is 13 residues long. Per the germline V gene, CDR1 is SQVTM and CDR2 is ANQGSEA. The CDR3 DNA follows: TGCAGCGTTGTGCCGGGAAACACAGATACGCAGTATTTT. Translating gives CSVVPGNTDTQYF.

This clone has a handful of counts. This chain uses TRBV7-2 with TRBJ1-2; 7 bases line up with TRBD1. Trimming removed 2 bases from V and 7 bases from J; junction bases left unmatched: 7. CDR1 is SGHTA and CDR2 is FQGNSA in the germline V gene. The CDR3 covers 14 residues. CDR3 sequence: CASSLKGATGGYTF. The CDR3 nucleotides read TGTGCCAGCAGCTTAAAGGGGGCTACGGGTGGCTACACCTTC.

This clone was seen more than once but under ten times. This chain connects TRBV19 to TRBJ2-3; 14 bases agree with TRBD2. V lost 5 bases to trimming and J lost 8 bases; unmatched junction nucleotides: 9. This CDR3 comprises 16 residues. CDR1 LNHDA and CDR2 SQIVND come from the germline V gene (reference sequence). CDR3 coding DNA: TGTGCCAGTAGTCTCCGACTAGCGGGGGGGCAAGGTACGCAGTATTTT. It translates to CASSLRLAGGQGTQYF.

The chain employs TRBV14 and TRBJ2-7; 7 nucleotides align to TRBD2. Per the germline V gene, CDR1 is SGHDN and CDR2 is FVKESK. The trim removed 5 bases at V and 6 bases at J, leaving 25 bases unmatched. The length of the CDR3 is 19 residues. The CDR3 region is CASSSRRAGDEWRPSEQYF. For the CDR3, the DNA is TGTGCCAGCAGCTCAAGAAGGGCGGGAGATGAGTGGCGGCCCTCCGAGCAGTACTTC.

The rearrangement links TRBV10-3 to TRBJ1-1, with 7 positions matching TRBD1. Germline V lookup: CDR1 ENHRY, CDR2 SYGVKD. This CDR3 spans 14 amino acids. The V and J ends lost 8 bases and 5 bases, in that order; junction bases with no gene match: 11. The DNA of the CDR3 is TGTGCCATCTCGGAGGGGGCGATGTGGACTGAAGCTTTCTTT. It encodes CAISEGAMWTEAFF.

The V and J genes are TRBV13 and TRBJ1-2; 9 nucleotides agree with TRBD1. In germline, CDR1 is PRHDT, CDR2 FYEKMQ (reference sequence). V lost 6 bases and J lost 4; bases outside the gene matches: 6. The length of the CDR3 is 14 residues. The chain's CDR3 is CASSRDREAYGYTF. The CDR3 DNA reads TGTGCCAGCAGTCGGGACAGGGAGGCCTATGGCTACACCTTC.

This rearrangement joins TRBV5-4 to TRBJ1-2, with 9 positions matching TRBD1. Germline values: CDR1 SGHNT, CDR2 YYREEE (reference sequence). CDR3 length: 13 amino acids. Unmatched junction bases numbered 5, after V lost 4 bases and J lost 7 bases. The chain's CDR3 is CASSGRQGGGYTF. The CDR3 bases are TGTGCCAGCAGCGGCCGACAGGGGGGTGGCTACACCTTC.

The chain joins TRBV5-4 to TRBJ2-5, with 8 nucleotides matching TRBD2. J was trimmed by 5 bases and V by 4 bases; bases with no gene match: 13. Looked up from germline, CDR1 is SGHNT and CDR2 is YYREEE (reference sequence). The CDR3 extends over 16 amino acids. CDR3 in amino acids: CASSPESSGGRETQYF. The CDR3 DNA is TGTGCCAGCAGCCCGGAGAGCAGCGGGGGCAGGGAGACCCAGTACTTC.

The chain couples TRBV21-1 to TRBJ2-3; the D call TRBD1 from the table was never checked on the DNA. TRBV21-1 is a pseudogene segment. The CDR3 sequence is 15 residues long. CDR3 protein: CASSNRDRGKDTQYF. The CDR3 DNA reads as TGTGCCAGCAGCAACCGGGACAGGGGTAAAGATACGCAGTATTTT.

This chain joins TRBV18 and TRBJ1-1; no firm D call. The CDR3 loop spans 15 amino acids. Trimming left V 0 bases short and J 1 base short, with 9 bases between. Per the germline V gene, CDR1 is KGHSH and CDR2 is LQKENI. CDR3 region: CASSPPLTPNTEAFF. The DNA of the CDR3 is TGTGCCAGCTCACCACCCCTAACGCCGAACACTGAAGCTTTCTTT. Looking up the rest from reference TRBV18 and TRBJ1-1 gives the full variable domain: NAGVMQNPRHLVRRRGQEARLRCSPMKGHSHVYWYRQLPEEGLKFMVYLQKENIIDESGMPKERFSAEFPKEGPSILRIQQVVRGDSAAYFCASSPPLTPNTEAFFGQGTRLTVV.

The CDR3 DNA is TGCACCAGCAGCCCTCCCTTGGGCGGGAGTATTAAGACCCAGTACTTC. Its translation: CTSSPPLGGSIKTQYF. The rearrangement joins TRBV1 to TRBJ2-5; the D call of TRBD2 is as the table states it, not checked on the DNA. TRBV1 is a known pseudogene. This CDR3 contains 16 residues.

In its sample, this clone was seen a few times. The gene calls are TRBV6-1 and TRBJ2-3, with TRBD1 matching over 11 bases. CDR3 size: 16 residues. V lost 1 base to trimming and J lost 6 bases; unmatched junction nucleotides: 6. CDR1 is MNHNS, CDR2 SASEGT, per germline. CDR3 in amino acids: CASSEDRDRGFDTQYF. The CDR3 bases are TGTGCCAGCAGTGAAGACCGGGACAGGGGGTTTGATACGCAGTATTTT.

This clone appeared once. The chain joins TRBV4-2 to TRBJ1-1; D perhaps matches TRBD1 (5 bases). This CDR3 spans 15 amino acids. Germline V lookup: CDR1 LGHNA, CDR2 YNFKEQ. Trimming pared 0 bases from V and 6 bases from J, leaving 14 bases between. The CDR3 nucleotides are TGTGCCAGCAGCCAAGATGTAGCGGGGCTGCCTGAAGCTTTCTTT. Amino acid sequence: CASSQDVAGLPEAFF.

The V gene is TRBV30, the J gene TRBJ1-2; the D gene is possibly TRBD1 (6 bases). The CDR3 runs to 12 residues. Germline V gives CDR1 GTSNPN, CDR2 SVGIG (reference sequence). With 3 bases removed from V and 14 bases from J, the gap between germline ends came to 19 bases. In DNA, the CDR3 is TGTGCCTGGAGCCCCCCCCCGACAGGTGGAACCTTC. It is translated as CAWSPPPTGGTF.

This clone was found a few times. The chain combines TRBV11-3 with TRBJ1-1; D unclear. There are 12 residues in the CDR3. V lost 5 bases and J lost 10, with 14 bases in between. The germline V gene encodes CDR1 SGHNT and CDR2 YENEEA. In DNA form, the CDR3 reads TGTGCCAGCAGCCCAACTGGAGAGAGAGCTTTCTTT. Encoded protein: CASSPTGERAFF.

This sequence joins TRBV5-1 and TRBJ2-7; 12 bases agree with TRBD2. The germline CDR1 and CDR2 sequences are SGHRS and YFSETQ. Trimming took 3 bases from V and 6 from J; bases not matched to a gene: 10. The CDR3 runs to 16 residues. The CDR3 sequence is CASSSLSTSGRSEQYF. In DNA form, the CDR3 reads TGCGCCAGCAGCTCCCTATCGACTAGCGGGAGATCCGAGCAGTACTTC.

The chain has TRBV19 and TRBJ2-7, with 15 bases identical to TRBD2. Trimming removed 6 bases from V and 5 bases from J; junction bases left unmatched: 17. Per the germline V gene, CDR1 is LNHDA and CDR2 is SQIVND (reference sequence). CDR3 length: 19 amino acids. Written as DNA, the CDR3 is TGTGCCAGTAGCCCTCGGACTAGCGGGGGGGCCGGCCGGTCCAACGAGCAGTACTTC. Translated, it gives CASSPRTSGGAGRSNEQYF.

The V and J genes are TRBV11-2 and TRBJ2-7, with 9 bases matching TRBD2. CDR1 is SGHAT and CDR2 is FQNNGV in the germline V gene. Trimming at V came to 3 bases and at J to 4 bases, leaving 1 base not matched to a gene. This CDR3 has 13 amino acids. In DNA form, the CDR3 reads TGTGCCAGCAGCTTTAGCGGGAGTTACGAGCAGTACTTC. Amino acids: CASSFSGSYEQYF.

The chain links TRBV19 to TRBJ2-3; D is perhaps TRBD2 (5 bases). This CDR3 has 16 residues. The V and J ends lost 4 bases and 1 base respectively, with 15 bases between them. Germline CDR1 reads LNHDA; CDR2 reads SQIVND (reference sequence). CDR3 sequence reads: CASSTGLHPRTDTQYF. The CDR3 region has the DNA TGTGCCAGTAGTACCGGACTCCATCCCCGCACAGATACGCAGTATTTT.